The 25 T cell receptor beta chains in this list originate from one sample, sequenced in a study of cytomegalovirus exposure and HLA in healthy donors. This PCR relied on a set of 60 Vbeta primers and 13 Jbeta primers. Produced via immunoSEQ multiplex PCR; TCRdb's table is partial and in-frame only. The table shows about 160,000 clones, with approximately 85% occurring only once. Sequenced input: PBMCs. The source is a man between 18 and 35 years old in good health and CMV-seropositive.

In this sample, this clone turned up a few times. V usage is TRBV6-1 and J usage is TRBJ1-1, with D perhaps TRBD1 (5 bases). V lost 3 bases and J lost 1, with 6 bases in between. The CDR3 contains 13 residues. Per the germline V gene, CDR1 is MNHNS and CDR2 is SASEGT. As DNA, the CDR3 is TGTGCCAGCAGTGATCAGGGGAACACTGAAGCTTTCTTT. It specifies CASSDQGNTEAFF.

This rearrangement joins TRBV6-1 to TRBJ1-1, with TRBD1 as a possible D gene (5 bases). Between the trimmed V and J ends, which lost 0 bases and 0 bases, there was a span of 17 bases. The CDR3 totals 18 residues. Germline V gene lookup returns CDR1 MNHNS and CDR2 SASEGT. The CDR3 DNA reads as TGTGCCAGCAGTGAAGCGGGGCAGGGAAGACTCATGAACACTGAAGCTTTCTTT. Its protein product is CASSEAGQGRLMNTEAFF.

The chain employs TRBV11-3 and TRBJ1-1, with a weak D call TRBD1 (5 bases). This CDR3 is 12 amino acids long. CDR1 is SGHNT and CDR2 is YENEEA in the germline V gene. The V gene lost 4 bases and the J gene lost 11 bases, with 14 bases spanning the gap. The CDR3 protein is CASSSYGGGAFF. The CDR3 nucleotides read TGTGCCAGCAGCTCGTACGGTGGGGGGGCTTTCTTT.

The chain joins TRBV13 to TRBJ1-2; D remains unclear. CDR3 length: 13 amino acids. V lost 2 bases, J lost 3 bases, and 7 bases lay in between. Germline assignment: CDR1 PRHDT and CDR2 FYEKMQ (reference sequence). The CDR3 sequence is CASSLSGDYGYTF. The CDR3, as DNA: TGTGCCAGCAGCTTATCCGGGGACTATGGCTACACCTTC.

There are a few counts of this clone. The chain couples TRBV28 to TRBJ2-7; D possibly corresponds to TRBD1 (5 bases). The length of the CDR3 is 14 residues. Germline V CDR1 and CDR2: MDHEN, SYDVKM. The V end lost 1 base, the J end lost 1 base, and 8 bases lay between the germline ends. This CDR3 reads CASSLLGLSYEQYF. DNA for the CDR3: TGTGCCAGCAGTTTATTGGGGCTGTCCTACGAGCAGTACTTC.

The chain links TRBV27 to TRBJ1-5, with a weak D call TRBD1 (6 bases). V shed 3 bases and J shed 4 bases, with 13 bases lying between them. CDR1 is MNHEY, CDR2 SMNVEV, per germline (reference sequence). The CDR3 consists of 15 residues. CDR3 residues: CASSLWQGTNQPQHF. DNA for the CDR3: TGTGCCAGCAGTTTGTGGCAGGGGACGAATCAGCCCCAGCATTTT.

J is TRBJ1-1 and V is TRBV7-2; possible D gene TRBD1, 6 bases. From germline, CDR1 is SGHTA and CDR2 FQGNSA. Trimming shortened V by 4 bases and J by 1 base, and 19 bases separated the two germline ends. The CDR3 extends over 17 amino acids. The CDR3 sequence is CASSSTRQVRRNTEAFF. CDR3 nucleotides: TGTGCCAGCAGCTCTACGAGACAGGTCAGGAGGAACACTGAAGCTTTCTTT.

This clone was detected a few times. Other DNA sequences in the same sample also yield this CDR3. The V and J genes are TRBV7-6 and TRBJ2-3; 11 bases are a match to TRBD2. The CDR3 extends over 16 amino acids. Germline V lookup: CDR1 SGHVS, CDR2 FNYEAQ. V lost 1 base to trimming and J lost 0 bases; unmatched junction nucleotides: 0. CDR3 nucleotides: TGTGCCAGCAGCTTAGTAGCGGGGGGGAGCACAGATACGCAGTATTTT. Protein product: CASSLVAGGSTDTQYF. Full variable domain (remainder filled in from reference TRBV7-6 and TRBJ2-3): GAGVSQSPRYKVTKRGQDVALRCDPISGHVSLYWYRQALGQGPEFLTYFNYEAQQDKSGLPNDRFSAERPEGSISTLTIQRTEQRDSAMYRCASSLVAGGSTDTQYFGPGTRLTVL.

The gene calls are TRBV29-1 and TRBJ1-5, with 9 bases aligning to TRBD1. CDR1 SQVTM and CDR2 ANQGSEA come from the germline V gene. The length of the CDR3 is 13 residues. V dropped 7 bases and J dropped 2; count of bases not matched to a gene: 3. CDR3 in DNA: TGCAGCGCCCGGACAGGGGGCAATCAGCCCCAGCATTTT. Translating gives CSARTGGNQPQHF.

The gene calls are TRBV2 and TRBJ1-5; possibly TRBD1 for D (5 bases). V lost 6 bases and J lost 9, with 18 bases in between. The germline V gene has CDR1 SNHLY and CDR2 FYNNEI. The CDR3 totals 14 residues. The CDR3 DNA follows: TGTGCCAGCAGCCTCAGCCAGTTCGGGGGGCCCCAGCATTTT. As protein: CASSLSQFGGPQHF.

The chain combines TRBV5-1 with TRBJ1-1, with D maybe TRBD1 (5 bases). V lost 4 bases, J lost 4 bases, and 17 bases lay in between. Per germline, CDR1 SGHRS and CDR2 YFSETQ. CDR3 length: 15 amino acids. DNA for the CDR3: TGCGCCAGCAGCCAATTGGGGGAGGGGCCCACTGAAGCTTTCTTT. Its translation is CASSQLGEGPTEAFF. The whole variable domain, remainder taken from reference TRBV5-1 and TRBJ1-1, is KAGVTQTPRYLIKTRGQQVTLSCSPISGHRSVSWYQQTPGQGLQFLFEYFSETQRNKGNFPGRFSGRQFSNSRSEMNVSTLELGDSALYLCASSQLGEGPTEAFFGQGTRLTVV.

This clone has more than one count but fewer than ten. The chain couples TRBV28 to TRBJ2-7, with TRBD2 matching over 13 bases. The CDR3 runs 15 residues. The germline V gene has CDR1 MDHEN and CDR2 SYDVKM. V shed 6 bases and J 2 bases; nucleotides not matched to a gene: 4. The CDR3 here is CASRRTSGGAYEQYF. CDR3 bases: TGTGCCAGCAGGCGGACTAGCGGGGGCGCCTACGAGCAGTACTTC.

The rearrangement links TRBV30 to TRBJ2-7; TRBD2 matches at 9 bases. Germline CDR1 is GTSNPN and CDR2 is SVGIG (reference sequence). The CDR3 consists of 16 residues. J gave up 2 bases and V 3 bases, and 11 bases lay outside the gene matches. The CDR3 region is CAWSHLGAGGTYEQYF. The CDR3 DNA is TGTGCCTGGAGCCACCTAGGAGCGGGGGGTACCTACGAGCAGTACTTC.

The CDR3 loop is CSVDAQGPYNEQFF. CDR3 sequence (DNA): TGCAGCGTCGACGCACAGGGGCCCTACAATGAGCAGTTCTTC. The chain combines TRBV29-1 with TRBJ2-1, with 7 nucleotides matching TRBD1. The CDR3 extends over 14 amino acids. J was trimmed by 2 bases and V by 6 bases; bases with no gene match: 7. CDR1 and CDR2 (germline): SQVTM, ANQGSEA.

The chain's CDR3 is CSVARDNSYEQYF. The CDR3 nucleotides read TGCAGCGTTGCTCGGGACAACTCCTACGAGCAGTACTTC. The rearrangement joins TRBV29-1 to TRBJ2-7, with D possibly being TRBD1 (6 bases). V gave up 4 bases and J gave up 0 bases, with 10 bases separating them. This CDR3 contains 13 residues. Per germline, CDR1 SQVTM and CDR2 ANQGSEA.

The chain recombines TRBV7-2 with TRBJ1-2, with D perhaps TRBD1 (6 bases). Germline assignment: CDR1 SGHTA and CDR2 FQGNSA. The ends were cut back, 3 bases at V and 0 bases at J, with 11 bases in the middle. The CDR3 runs to 15 residues. In DNA, the CDR3 is TGTGCCAGCAGCTTTCGTTACAGGGCTAACTATGGCTACACCTTC. Translating gives CASSFRYRANYGYTF. Full variable domain (missing parts from reference TRBV7-2 and TRBJ1-2): GAGVSQSPSNKVTEKGKDVELRCDPISGHTALYWYRQSLGQGLEFLIYFQGNSAPDKSGLPSDRFSAERTGGSVSTLTIQRTQQEDSAVYLCASSFRYRANYGYTFGSGTRLTVV.

This clone was seen more than once but under ten times. This chain connects TRBV5-1 to TRBJ2-1, with TRBD2 identical over 8 bases. The ends lost 2 bases at V and 9 bases at J; junction bases unmatched: 4. In germline, CDR1 is SGHRS, CDR2 YFSETQ. There are 13 residues in the CDR3. DNA for the CDR3: TGCGCCAGCAGCTTTGGACTAGCTGGTGAGCAGTTCTTC. This gives the protein CASSFGLAGEQFF.

The chain employs TRBV7-2 and TRBJ2-3; weak D call: TRBD2 (6 bases). The V end lost 0 bases, the J end lost 1 base, and 8 bases lay between the germline ends. This CDR3 is 15 amino acids long. Germline values: CDR1 SGHTA, CDR2 FQGNSA. CDR3 DNA: TGTGCCAGCAGCTTAGCGGCTAGCGGCACAGATACGCAGTATTTT. This translates into CASSLAASGTDTQYF.

This clone has just one count. The chain joins TRBV27 to TRBJ2-1; 8 positions agree with TRBD2. Germline V gene sequence: CDR1 MNHEY, CDR2 SMNVEV (reference sequence). V was pared by 5 bases and J by 0 bases, with 3 bases of the junction left unmatched. The CDR3 has 15 residues. CDR3 in amino acids: CASSASGSSYNEQFF. The CDR3 region has the DNA TGTGCCAGCAGTGCCAGCGGGAGCTCCTACAATGAGCAGTTCTTC.

The V gene is TRBV7-9, the J gene TRBJ2-1; 8 nucleotides agree with TRBD2. The CDR3 covers 14 residues. Losses at the gene ends were 11 bases for V and 10 bases for J; bases not matched to a gene: 16. Germline V lookup: CDR1 SEHNR, CDR2 FQNEAQ (reference sequence). The CDR3 sequence: CAGLGGGHPGEQFF. The CDR3 DNA sequence: TGTGCCGGTCTCGGGGGGGGGCATCCTGGAGAGCAGTTCTTC.

This chain links TRBV6-6 with TRBJ2-1; D possibly corresponds to TRBD1 (6 bases). Per the germline V gene, CDR1 is MNHNY and CDR2 is SVGAGI (reference sequence). The CDR3 covers 15 residues. V was clipped by 2 bases and J by 3 bases, with 11 bases between them. The CDR3 region is CASSYEQGNYNEQFF. DNA for the CDR3: TGTGCCAGCAGTTACGAACAGGGCAACTACAATGAGCAGTTCTTC.

V and J are TRBV5-1 and TRBJ1-5; 9 nucleotides line up with TRBD1. The trim removed 0 bases at V and 6 bases at J, leaving 4 bases unmatched. CDR3 length: 15 amino acids. The germline V gene encodes CDR1 SGHRS and CDR2 YFSETQ. CDR3 amino acids: CASSLAGQGTQPQHF. CDR3 sequence (DNA): TGCGCCAGCAGCTTGGCCGGACAGGGGACTCAGCCCCAGCATTTT. Combining the CDR3 with reference TRBV5-1 and TRBJ1-5 gives the whole variable domain KAGVTQTPRYLIKTRGQQVTLSCSPISGHRSVSWYQQTPGQGLQFLFEYFSETQRNKGNFPGRFSGRQFSNSRSEMNVSTLELGDSALYLCASSLAGQGTQPQHFGDGTRLSIL.

The chain has TRBV27 and TRBJ1-4, with a possible D match to TRBD1 (6 bases). The V and J ends lost 1 base and 8 bases respectively, with 14 bases between them. The germline gives CDR1 MNHEY, CDR2 SMNVEV (reference sequence). The CDR3 totals 15 residues. The CDR3 region has the DNA TGTGCCAGCAGTTTATTAGGGAGGGGGGCCGAAAAACTGTTTTTT. It codes for CASSLLGRGAEKLFF.

This chain joins TRBV7-9 and TRBJ2-2; 7 nucleotides align to TRBD1. Losses at the gene ends were 1 base for V and 7 bases for J; bases not matched to a gene: 9. Germline V gives CDR1 SEHNR, CDR2 FQNEAQ (reference sequence). This CDR3 spans 16 amino acids. CDR3 amino acids: CASSLVGRGNGGELFF. The DNA of the CDR3 is TGTGCCAGCAGCTTAGTCGGCAGGGGGAACGGCGGGGAGCTGTTTTTT.

V and J are TRBV7-2 and TRBJ2-7; 7 bases line up with TRBD1. The CDR3 extends over 13 amino acids. Germline V gene lookup returns CDR1 SGHTA and CDR2 FQGNSA. J lost 2 bases, V lost 2 bases, and 0 bases had no gene match. This CDR3 reads CASSLTGAYEQYF. The CDR3 bases are TGTGCCAGCAGCTTAACAGGGGCCTACGAGCAGTACTTC. The whole variable domain, remainder taken from reference TRBV7-2 and TRBJ2-7, is GAGVSQSPSNKVTEKGKDVELRCDPISGHTALYWYRQSLGQGLEFLIYFQGNSAPDKSGLPSDRFSAERTGGSVSTLTIQRTQQEDSAVYLCASSLTGAYEQYFGPGTRLTVT.